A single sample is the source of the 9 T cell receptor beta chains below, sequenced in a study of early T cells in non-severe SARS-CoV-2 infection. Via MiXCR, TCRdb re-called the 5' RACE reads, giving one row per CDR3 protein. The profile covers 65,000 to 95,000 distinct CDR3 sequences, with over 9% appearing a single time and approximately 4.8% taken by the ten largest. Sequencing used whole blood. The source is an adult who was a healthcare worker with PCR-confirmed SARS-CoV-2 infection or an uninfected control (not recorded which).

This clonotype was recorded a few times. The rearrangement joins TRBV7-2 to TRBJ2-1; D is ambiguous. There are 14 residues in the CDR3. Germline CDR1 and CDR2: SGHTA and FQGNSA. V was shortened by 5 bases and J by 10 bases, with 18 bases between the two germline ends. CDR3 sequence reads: CASSLTPGSTEQFF. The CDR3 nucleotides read TGTGCCAGCAGCCTAACGCCAGGAAGTACAGAGCAGTTCTTC.

The CDR3 sequence is CASSLQATDTQYF. DNA for the CDR3: TGCGCCAGCAGCTTGCAAGCCACAGATACGCAGTATTTT. V is TRBV5-1 and J is TRBJ2-3; D not certain. The ends were cut back, 1 base at V and 2 bases at J, with 5 bases in the middle. The CDR3 sequence is 13 residues long. Germline values: CDR1 SGHRS, CDR2 YFSETQ.

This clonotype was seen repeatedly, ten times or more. The CDR3 spells CASSKGTVTGELFF. CDR3 sequence (DNA): TGTGCCAGCAGCAAAGGGACGGTCACCGGGGAGCTGTTTTTT. This chain joins TRBV5-4 and TRBJ2-2; D is possibly TRBD1 or TRBD2 (5 bases each). In germline, CDR1 is SGHNT, CDR2 YYREEE (reference sequence). Trimming cost V 4 bases and J 4 bases, with 11 bases left between them. The CDR3 covers 14 residues.

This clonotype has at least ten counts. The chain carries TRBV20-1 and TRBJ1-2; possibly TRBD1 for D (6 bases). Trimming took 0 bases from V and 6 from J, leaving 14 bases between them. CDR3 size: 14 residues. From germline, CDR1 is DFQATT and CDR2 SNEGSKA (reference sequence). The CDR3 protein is CSARDPDRPNGYTF. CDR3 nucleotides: TGCAGTGCTAGAGACCCCGACAGGCCCAATGGCTACACCTTC.

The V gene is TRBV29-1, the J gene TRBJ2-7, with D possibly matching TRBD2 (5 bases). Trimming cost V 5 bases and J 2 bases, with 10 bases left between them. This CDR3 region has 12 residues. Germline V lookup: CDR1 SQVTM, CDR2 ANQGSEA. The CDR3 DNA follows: TGCAGCGTTCTCGGTAGCGCCTACGAGCAGTACTTC. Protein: CSVLGSAYEQYF.

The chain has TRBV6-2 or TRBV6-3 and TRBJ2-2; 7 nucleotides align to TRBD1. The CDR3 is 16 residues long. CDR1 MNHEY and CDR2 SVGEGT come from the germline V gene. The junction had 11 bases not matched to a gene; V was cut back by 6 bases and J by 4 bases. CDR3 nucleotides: TGTGCCAGCAGGCTCATTTCCGACAGGGCCACCGGGGAGCTGTTTTTT. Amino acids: CASRLISDRATGELFF.

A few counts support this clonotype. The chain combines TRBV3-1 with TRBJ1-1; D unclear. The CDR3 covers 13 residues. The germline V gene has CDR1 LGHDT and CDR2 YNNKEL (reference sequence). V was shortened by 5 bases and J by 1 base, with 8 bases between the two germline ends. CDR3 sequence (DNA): TGTGCCAGCAGCTACCAGTCGAACACTGAAGCTTTCTTT. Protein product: CASSYQSNTEAFF.

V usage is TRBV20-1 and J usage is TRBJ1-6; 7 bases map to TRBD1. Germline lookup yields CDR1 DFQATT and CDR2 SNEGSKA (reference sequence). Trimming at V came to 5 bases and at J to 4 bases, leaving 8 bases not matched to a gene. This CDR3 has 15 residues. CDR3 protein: CSAVRGGQYNSPLHF. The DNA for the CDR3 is TGCAGTGCTGTCCGCGGGGGACAGTATAATTCACCCCTCCACTTT.

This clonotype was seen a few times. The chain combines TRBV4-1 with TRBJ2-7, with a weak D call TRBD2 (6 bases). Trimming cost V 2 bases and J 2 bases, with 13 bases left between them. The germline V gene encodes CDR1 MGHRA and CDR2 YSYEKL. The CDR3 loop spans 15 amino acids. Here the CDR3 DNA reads TGCGCCAGCAGCCAACTTGAGCGGGCCCCCTACGAGCAGTACTTC. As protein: CASSQLERAPYEQYF.